This TCR beta chain originates from a study of human T cells and chemical hapten exposure. At the level of the study: It was small differences in pooled library volume that mainly caused per-sample TCR yields to vary. Study-level results: Once DPC sensitization occurred, TCRs above 1 in 1000 frequency showed no change.

Original handling: Sample-level TCR yields exhibited a median of roughly 96,000, with a range of roughly 20,000 to 690,600. TCRdb processed the RACE reads anew with MiXCR; each CDR3 protein has one entry. TCRdb assigned the V and J calls; the authors' analysis was not used. The sample comprises about 77,000 distinct CDR3 sequences, 8.6% of which are singletons, and 1.7% rests with the top ten. Noted time point: healthy volunteer bleed at 6 weeks. Total RNA was isolated from unfractionated whole blood. In germline, CDR1 is SEHNR, CDR2 FQNEAQ (reference sequence). This CDR3 spans 13 amino acids. With 2 bases removed from V and 3 bases from J, the gap between germline ends came to 7 bases. Concerning this clonotype: As yet, its antigen is unknown.

The rearrangement uses TRBV7-9 and TRBJ1-1; no firm D call. The source of this sequence is a female donor in good health. Some clones in this sample may be carry-over from other donors' samples. Sequencing was performed on whole blood. The CDR3 loop reads CASSLLGDTEAFF. The CDR3 region has the DNA TGTGCCAGCAGCTTACTGGGAGACACTGAAGCTTTCTTT.